What follows are 14 T cell receptor beta chains derived from one specimen sequenced in a study of blood T cell repertoires in COVID-19. The repertoire was sequenced with immunoSEQ multiplex PCR; TCRdb's copy has only in-frame clones and lacks some. Of some 330,000 clones listed, over 75% are singletons. Sequencing used PBMCs or T cells enriched from blood (not recorded which). Receptor source: a man under 40 who had recovered from COVID-19.

The J gene is TRBJ1-2, the V gene TRBV4-2; D is uncertain. Germline lookup yields CDR1 LGHNA and CDR2 YNFKEQ. Trimming removed 4 bases from V and 8 bases from J, with 8 bases in between. The CDR3 totals 11 residues. The CDR3 region is CASSLGGGYTF. The DNA for the CDR3 is TGTGCCAGCAGCCTAGGAGGGGGCTACACCTTC.

V and J are TRBV30 and TRBJ2-3; maybe TRBD2 (7 bases). This CDR3 spans 16 amino acids. The V and J ends lost 2 bases and 4 bases respectively, with 19 bases between them. Germline lookup yields CDR1 GTSNPN and CDR2 SVGIG (reference sequence). The CDR3 coding sequence is TGTGCCTGGAGTCAAATCCAGGGGAGGGGGGCAGATACGCAGTATTTT. It yields the protein CAWSQIQGRGADTQYF.

This chain links TRBV6-5 with TRBJ2-1; 8 nucleotides align to TRBD1. V gave up 6 bases and J gave up 2 bases; unmatched junction bases: 6. This CDR3 comprises 15 residues. CDR1 and CDR2 from the germline V gene are MNHEY and SVGAGI. The CDR3 DNA follows: TGTGCCAGCAGGAACACAGGGGGAACCTACAATGAGCAGTTCTTC. Protein: CASRNTGGTYNEQFF.

This chain links TRBV6-1 with TRBJ2-7; the match to TRBD1 covers 8 bases. V lost 3 bases and J lost 6; bases outside the gene matches: 7. The CDR3 covers 14 residues. The V gene's germline CDR1 is MNHNS and CDR2 SASEGT. The CDR3 DNA is TGTGCCAGCAGTGAGGACAGGGCCCGCAGCGAGCAGTACTTC. Its protein is CASSEDRARSEQYF.

The gene calls are TRBV21-1 and TRBJ2-7; the table names TRBD2, a call not compared with the DNA. TRBV21-1 is recorded as a pseudogene. This CDR3 contains 15 residues. CDR3 bases: TGTGCCAGCAGCAAATGGCAGCCCGGGGCCTACGAGCAGTACTTC. It encodes CASSKWQPGAYEQYF.

This clone was picked up one time. V and J are TRBV5-1 and TRBJ1-5, with 12 nucleotides matching TRBD1. V gave up 4 bases and J gave up 7 bases; unmatched junction bases: 3. From germline, CDR1 is SGHRS and CDR2 YFSETQ. This CDR3 is 14 amino acids long. CDR3 DNA sequence: TGCGCCAGCAGCAACGGGACAGGGGGCCAGCCCCAGCATTTT. It yields the protein CASSNGTGGQPQHF.

The chain employs TRBV28 and TRBJ1-2; TRBD1 agrees at 7 bases. The CDR3 is 15 residues long. Losses at the gene ends were 1 base for V and 6 bases for J; bases not matched to a gene: 8. CDR1 is MDHEN, CDR2 SYDVKM, per germline. The CDR3 loop is CASSLFAQGLHGYTF. In DNA, the CDR3 is TGTGCCAGCAGTTTATTCGCACAGGGGCTACATGGCTACACCTTC.

Only a few counts were recorded for this clone. The chain links TRBV4-1 to TRBJ2-7, with 10 bases fitting TRBD2. Germline trimming cut 0 bases from V and 0 bases from J; bases unmatched to any gene: 8. The CDR3 spans 18 residues. Germline values: CDR1 MGHRA, CDR2 YSYEKL. The CDR3 region has the DNA TGCGCCAGCAGCCAAGAGGGAAGCGGGACTAGCGCCTCCTACGAGCAGTACTTC. As protein: CASSQEGSGTSASYEQYF.

The chain combines TRBV11-2 with TRBJ2-7; TRBD2 matches at 8 bases. Trimming removed 1 base from V and 1 base from J; junction bases left unmatched: 6. From germline, CDR1 is SGHAT and CDR2 FQNNGV. There are 16 residues in the CDR3. Written as DNA, the CDR3 is TGTGCCAGCAGCTTAGGCCCAGCGGGGGTGTCCTACGAGCAGTACTTC. Translation gives CASSLGPAGVSYEQYF.

The genes are TRBV5-6 and TRBJ2-1; 10 bases line up with TRBD1. Trimming took 4 bases from V and 2 from J; bases not matched to a gene: 6. The CDR3 runs to 16 residues. Germline V gene data show CDR1 as SGHDT and CDR2 as YYEEEE. CDR3 sequence reads: CASSVLGTGAYNEQFF. CDR3 nucleotides: TGTGCCAGCAGCGTTTTAGGGACAGGGGCCTACAATGAGCAGTTCTTC.

The V and J genes are TRBV7-8 and TRBJ2-2; 9 bases map to TRBD1. V shed 1 base, J shed 0 bases, and the junction held 3 bases outside the gene matches. Germline values: CDR1 SGHVS, CDR2 FQNEAQ. CDR3 size: 17 residues. The CDR3 DNA is TGTGCCAGCAGCTTAGACCGGGACAGGGCGAACACCGGGGAGCTGTTTTTT. Translated, it gives CASSLDRDRANTGELFF.

V gene TRBV28 combines with J gene TRBJ1-1; perhaps TRBD1 as D (5 bases). Germline V lookup: CDR1 MDHEN, CDR2 SYDVKM. V lost 5 bases and J lost 1, with 8 bases in between. The CDR3 is 13 amino acids. Here the CDR3 DNA reads TGTGCCAGCAGTGTGGGGGGGAACACTGAAGCTTTCTTT. Amino acid sequence: CASSVGGNTEAFF.

CDR3 in DNA: TGCGCCAGCAGCCCCCGACCGTCACAGGTGCGCACAGATACGCAGTATTTT. This gives the protein CASSPRPSQVRTDTQYF. The chain has TRBV5-1 and TRBJ2-3; the D gene is possibly TRBD1 (5 bases). Germline V gene data show CDR1 as SGHRS and CDR2 as YFSETQ. Trimming removed 4 bases at V and 1 base at J, with 19 bases between. The CDR3 sequence is 17 residues long.

The chain links TRBV9 to TRBJ2-5, with TRBD2 identical over 10 bases. The CDR3 length is 16 residues. V was clipped by 0 bases and J by 2 bases; unmatched bases: 4. The germline CDR1 and CDR2 sequences are SGDLS and YYNGEE. For the CDR3, the DNA is TGTGCCAGCAGCGTAGCGGCTAGCGGGGGACAAGAGACCCAGTACTTC. Protein product: CASSVAASGGQETQYF.